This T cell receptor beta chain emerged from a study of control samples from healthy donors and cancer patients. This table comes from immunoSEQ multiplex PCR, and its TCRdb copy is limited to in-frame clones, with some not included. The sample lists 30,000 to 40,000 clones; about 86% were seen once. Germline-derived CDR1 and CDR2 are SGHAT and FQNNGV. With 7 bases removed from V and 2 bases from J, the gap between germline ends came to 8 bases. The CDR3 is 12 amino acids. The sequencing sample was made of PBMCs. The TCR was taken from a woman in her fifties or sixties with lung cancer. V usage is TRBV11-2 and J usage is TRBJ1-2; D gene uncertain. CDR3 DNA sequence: TGTGCCAGCACCCCTATCAACTATGGCTACACCTTC. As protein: CASTPINYGYTF.